One and the same sample provided the 24 T cell receptor beta chains below, sequenced in a study of blood T cell repertoires in COVID-19. Profiling relied on immunoSEQ multiplex PCR, and the TCRdb table lists in-frame clones only, not all of them. The sample contains over 70,000 clones, less than 95% of which appear only once. Sequencing was carried out using peripheral blood. The source is a man aged 18 to 29 with COVID-19, enrolled during active disease.

The V gene is TRBV5-6, the J gene TRBJ2-1, with 9 bases lining up with TRBD1. The CDR3 runs 16 residues. Germline loops: CDR1 SGHDT, CDR2 YYEEEE. The V and J ends lost 4 bases and 5 bases, in that order; junction bases with no gene match: 10. DNA for the CDR3: TGTGCCAGCAGCATAAACAGGGGGCTAGTTGACAATGAGCAGTTCTTC. As protein: CASSINRGLVDNEQFF.

The sample holds one count of this clone. This sequence joins TRBV7-9 and TRBJ2-1; D may be TRBD1 (5 bases). Germline CDR1 and CDR2: SEHNR and FQNEAQ (reference sequence). Trimming shortened V by 7 bases and J by 10 bases, and 14 bases separated the two germline ends. The CDR3 has 12 amino acids. Here the CDR3 reads CASIGDTWEQFF. The CDR3 nucleotides are TGTGCCAGCATAGGGGATACTTGGGAGCAGTTCTTC. Variable domain in full (rest from reference TRBV7-9 and TRBJ2-1): DTGVSQNPRHKITKRGQNVTFRCDPISEHNRLYWYRQTLGQGPEFLTYFQNEAQLEKSRLLSDRFSAERPKGSFSTLEIQRTEQGDSAMYLCASIGDTWEQFFGPGTRLTVL.

This chain connects TRBV6-2 or TRBV6-3 to TRBJ2-5; TRBD2 aligns across 10 bases. Trimming took 3 bases from V and 4 from J; bases not matched to a gene: 11. CDR3 length equals 17 residues. Germline lookup yields CDR1 MNHEY and CDR2 SVGEGT. The CDR3 protein is CASSYLAGVLMGETQYF. In DNA form, the CDR3 reads TGTGCCAGCAGTTATCTAGCGGGAGTCCTAATGGGAGAGACCCAGTACTTC.

The rearrangement links TRBV28 to TRBJ1-1; D gene ambiguous. V gave up 6 bases and J gave up 1 base, with 15 bases separating them. The CDR3 totals 15 residues. Germline assignment: CDR1 MDHEN and CDR2 SYDVKM. CDR3 DNA sequence: TGTGCCAGCAGGGAGAACCGCTACGGGAACACTGAAGCTTTCTTT. Translating it yields CASRENRYGNTEAFF.

The chain joins TRBV12-3 or TRBV12-4 to TRBJ2-1; D is perhaps TRBD2 (6 bases). V lost 6 bases and J lost 3, with 9 bases in between. The CDR3 has 13 residues. CDR3 coding DNA: TGTGCCAGCAGGGGGACTTTCTACAATGAGCAGTTCTTC. This sequence encodes CASRGTFYNEQFF.

J is TRBJ1-5 and V is TRBV7-2; 8 bases map to TRBD1. This CDR3 contains 14 residues. V shed 5 bases, J shed 6 bases, and the junction held 6 bases outside the gene matches. Germline V gives CDR1 SGHTA, CDR2 FQGNSA. CDR3 loop: CASSQGARSQPQHF. The CDR3 DNA is TGTGCCAGCAGCCAGGGGGCGCGTTCTCAGCCCCAGCATTTT.

The chain couples TRBV6-5 to TRBJ1-2; D might be TRBD1 (5 bases). Looked up from germline, CDR1 is MNHEY and CDR2 is SVGAGI. This CDR3 is 13 amino acids long. Trimming took off 6 bases at V and 5 bases at J, with 13 bases between the two ends. The CDR3 sequence is CASRPGVDYGYTF. In DNA form, the CDR3 reads TGTGCCAGCAGGCCGGGGGTTGATTATGGCTACACCTTC.

The chain uses TRBV29-1 and TRBJ2-7; a weak D match, TRBD2 (6 bases). This CDR3 contains 15 residues. In germline, CDR1 is SQVTM, CDR2 ANQGSEA. The V gene lost 6 bases and the J gene lost 0 bases, with 18 bases spanning the gap. CDR3 protein: CSVEGRTNLSYEQYF. For the CDR3, the DNA is TGCAGCGTGGAGGGGAGAACGAACCTCTCCTACGAGCAGTACTTC.

This clone was observed a single time. This sequence joins TRBV3-1 (or the pseudogene TRBV3-2) and TRBJ2-7; maybe TRBD1 (6 bases). V dropped 0 bases and J dropped 6 bases, with 12 bases sitting between them. The CDR3 runs to 14 residues. Germline V gene sequence: CDR1 LGHDT, CDR2 YNNKEL (reference sequence). As DNA, the CDR3 is TGTGCCAGCAGCCAAGATTCCGCAGGGGTCGAGCAGTACTTC. This encodes CASSQDSAGVEQYF.

The chain employs TRBV3-1 (or the pseudogene TRBV3-2) and TRBJ2-1; TRBD2 might be the D (6 bases). V was shortened by 3 bases and J by 10 bases, with 16 bases between the two germline ends. CDR3 size: 14 residues. Germline V gene sequence: CDR1 LGHDT, CDR2 YNNKEL (reference sequence). The CDR3 region has the DNA TGTGCCAGCAGCCAGAGGGGTGGGCGGGACGAGCAGTTCTTC. Translating gives CASSQRGGRDEQFF.

A few counts support this clone. The V call is TRBV14, the J call TRBJ2-7, with TRBD1 identical over 8 bases. Germline CDR1 reads SGHDN; CDR2 reads FVKESK. Trimming took 4 bases from V and 4 from J; bases not matched to a gene: 6. The CDR3 spans 14 residues. CDR3 bases: TGTGCCAGCAGCCGCCGGACAGGGTTTTACGAGCAGTACTTC. It encodes CASSRRTGFYEQYF.

This clone was counted once. The V and J genes are TRBV7-9 and TRBJ1-2; TRBD1 might be the D (5 bases). The length of the CDR3 is 18 residues. Germline V gives CDR1 SEHNR, CDR2 FQNEAQ (reference sequence). V lost 1 base, J lost 4 bases, and 22 bases lay in between. The DNA for the CDR3 is TGTGCCAGCAGCTTAGGGGGGGTCAGGGCTTTCCCTCCCTATGGCTACACCTTC. Translated: CASSLGGVRAFPPYGYTF.

The chain couples TRBV2 to TRBJ1-5; D is perhaps TRBD1 (6 bases). Trimming took off 3 bases at V and 3 bases at J, with 24 bases between the two ends. The CDR3 loop spans 19 amino acids. Germline V gives CDR1 SNHLY, CDR2 FYNNEI. Here the CDR3 DNA reads TGTGCCAGCAGTGATCTCAGCAGGGGCCCGGAGGTTTCCAATCAGCCCCAGCATTTT. The encoded protein is CASSDLSRGPEVSNQPQHF.

The chain is built from TRBV3-1 (or the pseudogene TRBV3-2) and TRBJ2-3; TRBD1 matches 9 bases. Germline assignment: CDR1 LGHDT and CDR2 YNNKEL (reference sequence). This CDR3 region has 15 residues. V lost 5 bases to trimming and J lost 6 bases; unmatched junction nucleotides: 9. The CDR3 nucleotides read TGTGCCAGCAGCGCAAGACAGGGGGAGGTGGATACGCAGTATTTT. Its translation: CASSARQGEVDTQYF.

This chain connects TRBV5-1 to TRBJ1-1; no firm D call. Germline CDR1 SGHRS, CDR2 YFSETQ. The ends were cut back, 6 bases at V and 3 bases at J, with 12 bases in the middle. The CDR3 totals 13 residues. As DNA, the CDR3 is TGCGCCAGCAATTCTGGAGTCGACACTGAAGCTTTCTTT. Its protein product is CASNSGVDTEAFF.

The V call is TRBV2, the J call TRBJ2-1; 14 nucleotides agree with TRBD2. Per germline, CDR1 SNHLY and CDR2 FYNNEI. V was pared by 6 bases and J by 7 bases, with 5 bases of the junction left unmatched. This CDR3 region has 15 residues. The CDR3 nucleotides read TGTGCCAGCAGGGGACTAGCGGGAGTTCTGAATGAGCAGTTCTTC. Amino acid sequence: CASRGLAGVLNEQFF.

The chain uses TRBV30 and TRBJ1-6; 8 positions match TRBD1. The CDR3 totals 14 residues. Germline V lookup: CDR1 GTSNPN, CDR2 SVGIG (reference sequence). The V segment lost 1 base and the J segment 5 bases; nucleotides outside the gene matches: 1. The chain's CDR3 is CAWSGGQDNSPLHF. The DNA for the CDR3 is TGTGCCTGGAGTGGGGGACAGGATAATTCACCCCTCCACTTT.

The chain combines TRBV27 with TRBJ1-1; maybe TRBD1 (6 bases). The CDR3 consists of 15 residues. Germline CDR1 reads MNHEY; CDR2 reads SMNVEV (reference sequence). The V end lost 4 bases, the J end lost 0 bases, and 12 bases lay between the germline ends. The CDR3 region has the DNA TGTGCCAGCAGTTGGCTTGGGGGCCTGAACACTGAAGCTTTCTTT. This encodes CASSWLGGLNTEAFF.

This clone has just one count. The same CDR3 also results from other DNA sequences found in this sample. The rearrangement links TRBV24-1 to TRBJ2-5, with TRBD1 identical over 8 bases. Germline CDR1 KGHDR, CDR2 SFDVKD. The CDR3 extends over 15 amino acids. With V trimmed by 4 bases and J by 5 bases, 8 bases remained unmatched. DNA for the CDR3: TGTGCCACCAGTGACGAAGACAGGGGCCAGGAGACCCAGTACTTC. This gives the protein CATSDEDRGQETQYF.

The CDR3 DNA reads TGTGCCAGCAGCTTGAAGTGGGGACAGGGTATGTACGAGCAGTACTTC. Translating it yields CASSLKWGQGMYEQYF. This chain links TRBV5-5 with TRBJ2-7, with 9 bases fitting TRBD1. With V trimmed by 1 base and J by 4 bases, 9 bases remained unmatched. The CDR3 contains 16 residues. The germline V gene encodes CDR1 SGHKS and CDR2 YYEKEE (reference sequence). Looking up the rest from reference TRBV5-5 and TRBJ2-7 gives the full variable domain: DAGVTQSPTHLIKTRGQQVTLRCSPISGHKSVSWYQQVLGQGPQFIFQYYEKEERGRGNFPDRFSARQFPNYSSELNVNALLLGDSALYLCASSLKWGQGMYEQYFGPGTRLTVT.

CDR3 in DNA: TGCAGCGTTGAAGTTGGTGCGGGGCAGTACTTC. It translates to CSVEVGAGQYF. The V and J genes are TRBV29-1 and TRBJ2-5; possible D gene TRBD2, 6 bases. This CDR3 is built from 11 residues. Germline V gene lookup returns CDR1 SQVTM and CDR2 ANQGSEA. V was clipped by 1 base and J by 11 bases, with 11 bases between them. Based on the CDR3 plus reference TRBV29-1 and TRBJ2-5, the full variable domain is SAVISQKPSRDICQRGTSLTIQCQVDSQVTMMFWYRQQPGQSLTLIATANQGSEATYESGFVIDKFPISRPNLTFSTLTVSNMSPEDSSIYLCSVEVGAGQYFGPGTRLLVL.

In this sample, this clone turned up once. The chain recombines TRBV6-2 or TRBV6-3 with TRBJ1-5; D might be TRBD1 (5 bases). The CDR3 runs to 15 residues. With 6 bases removed from V and 5 bases from J, the gap between germline ends came to 17 bases. Germline CDR1 is MNHEY and CDR2 is SVGEGT. CDR3 loop: CASSSRGWTDQPQHF. The DNA of the CDR3 is TGTGCCAGCAGCTCAAGGGGTTGGACGGATCAGCCCCAGCATTTT.

The rearrangement uses TRBV7-9 and TRBJ2-7; 13 bases line up with TRBD2. V was pared by 2 bases and J by 4 bases, with 14 bases of the junction left unmatched. This CDR3 has 19 amino acids. Germline assignment: CDR1 SEHNR and CDR2 FQNEAQ (reference sequence). The CDR3 sequence: CASSLYLAALTSGRYEQYF. The CDR3 DNA sequence: TGTGCCAGCAGCTTATATTTGGCTGCTTTGACTAGCGGGAGGTACGAGCAGTACTTC.

The chain carries TRBV19 and TRBJ2-1, with 11 bases matching TRBD2. The trim removed 5 bases at V and 8 bases at J, leaving 20 bases unmatched. The CDR3 is 19 amino acids. The germline V gene has CDR1 LNHDA and CDR2 SQIVND (reference sequence). The CDR3 reads CASSPGGTKLAGDLDEQFF. Written as DNA, the CDR3 is TGTGCCAGTAGTCCAGGGGGCACCAAACTAGCGGGAGATCTTGATGAGCAGTTCTTC.